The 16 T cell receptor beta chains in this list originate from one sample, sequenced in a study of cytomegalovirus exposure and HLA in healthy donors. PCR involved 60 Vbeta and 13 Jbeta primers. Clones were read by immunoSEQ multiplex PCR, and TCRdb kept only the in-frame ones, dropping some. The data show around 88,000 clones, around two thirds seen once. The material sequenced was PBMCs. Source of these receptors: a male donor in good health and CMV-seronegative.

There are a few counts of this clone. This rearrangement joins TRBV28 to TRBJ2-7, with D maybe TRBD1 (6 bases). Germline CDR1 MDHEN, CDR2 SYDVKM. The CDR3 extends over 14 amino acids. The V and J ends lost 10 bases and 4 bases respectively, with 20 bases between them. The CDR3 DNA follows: TGTGCCACCCAGGATGGGGCAGGGGAATACGAGCAGTACTTC. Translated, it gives CATQDGAGEYEQYF.

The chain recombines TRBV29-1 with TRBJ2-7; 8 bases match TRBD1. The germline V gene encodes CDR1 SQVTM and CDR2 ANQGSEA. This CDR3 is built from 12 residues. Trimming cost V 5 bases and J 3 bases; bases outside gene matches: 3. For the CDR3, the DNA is TGCAGCGTTTCAGGGGGCTTCTACGAGCAGTACTTC. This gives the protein CSVSGGFYEQYF.

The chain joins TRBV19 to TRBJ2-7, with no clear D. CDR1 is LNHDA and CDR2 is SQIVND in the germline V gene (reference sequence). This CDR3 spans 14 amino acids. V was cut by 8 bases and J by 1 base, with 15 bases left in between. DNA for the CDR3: TGTGCCAGTTCTCCGCAGGAACTGTCCTACGAGCAGTACTTC. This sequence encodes CASSPQELSYEQYF.

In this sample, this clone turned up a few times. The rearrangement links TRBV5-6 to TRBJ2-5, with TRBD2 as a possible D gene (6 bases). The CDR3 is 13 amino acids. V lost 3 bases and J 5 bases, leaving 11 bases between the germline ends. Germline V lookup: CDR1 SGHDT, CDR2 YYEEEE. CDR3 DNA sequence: TGTGCCAGCAGCTGGGGGGAACTCGAGACCCAGTACTTC. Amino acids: CASSWGELETQYF.

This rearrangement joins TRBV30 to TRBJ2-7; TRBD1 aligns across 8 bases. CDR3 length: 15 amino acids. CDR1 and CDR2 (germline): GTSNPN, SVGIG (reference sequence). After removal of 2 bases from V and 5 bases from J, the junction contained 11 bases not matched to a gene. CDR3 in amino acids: CAWSTFRDRYNEQYF. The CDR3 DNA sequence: TGTGCCTGGAGTACCTTCCGGGACAGGTATAACGAGCAGTACTTC.

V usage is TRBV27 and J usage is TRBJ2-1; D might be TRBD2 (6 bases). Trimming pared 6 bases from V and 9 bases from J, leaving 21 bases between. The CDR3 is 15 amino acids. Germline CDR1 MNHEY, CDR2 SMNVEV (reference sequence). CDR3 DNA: TGTGCCAGCAGCCCTTCTGGGACCGGGGGTCGTGAGCAGTTCTTC. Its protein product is CASSPSGTGGREQFF.

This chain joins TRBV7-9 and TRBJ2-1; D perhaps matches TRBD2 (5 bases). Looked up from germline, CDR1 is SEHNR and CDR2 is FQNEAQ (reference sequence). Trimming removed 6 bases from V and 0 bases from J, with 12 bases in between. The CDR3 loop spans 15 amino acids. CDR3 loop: CASSEGWTSYNEQFF. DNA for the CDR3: TGTGCCAGCAGTGAGGGCTGGACCTCCTACAATGAGCAGTTCTTC.

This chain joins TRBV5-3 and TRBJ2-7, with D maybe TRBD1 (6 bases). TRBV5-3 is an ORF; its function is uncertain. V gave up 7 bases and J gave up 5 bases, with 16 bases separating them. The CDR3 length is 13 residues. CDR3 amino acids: CARGADSPDEQYF. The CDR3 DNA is TGTGCCAGAGGGGCGGACAGCCCCGACGAGCAGTACTTC.

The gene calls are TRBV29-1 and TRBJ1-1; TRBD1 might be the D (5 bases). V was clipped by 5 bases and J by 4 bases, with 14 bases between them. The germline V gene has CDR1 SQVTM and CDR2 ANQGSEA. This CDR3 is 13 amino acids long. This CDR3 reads CSVSRGMGTEAFF. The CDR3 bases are TGCAGCGTTAGTAGGGGCATGGGCACTGAAGCTTTCTTT.

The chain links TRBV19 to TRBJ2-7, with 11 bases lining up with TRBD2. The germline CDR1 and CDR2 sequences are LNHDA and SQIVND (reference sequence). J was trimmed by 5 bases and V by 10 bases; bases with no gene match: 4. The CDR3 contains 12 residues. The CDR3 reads CATTSGIDEQYF. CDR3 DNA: TGTGCCACGACTAGCGGGATAGACGAGCAGTACTTC.

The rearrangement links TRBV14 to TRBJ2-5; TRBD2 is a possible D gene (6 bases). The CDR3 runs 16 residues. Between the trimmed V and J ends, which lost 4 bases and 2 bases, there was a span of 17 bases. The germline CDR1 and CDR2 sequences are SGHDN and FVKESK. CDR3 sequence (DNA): TGTGCCAGCAGCCCCATTCTAGTGGGACTTCAAGAGACCCAGTACTTC. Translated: CASSPILVGLQETQYF.

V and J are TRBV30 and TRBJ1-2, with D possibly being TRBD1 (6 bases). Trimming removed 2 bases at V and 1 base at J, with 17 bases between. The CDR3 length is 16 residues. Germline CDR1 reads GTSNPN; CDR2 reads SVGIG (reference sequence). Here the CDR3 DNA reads TGTGCCTGGAGTCCCCCCGGGCAGGGGTTTAACTATGGCTACACCTTC. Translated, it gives CAWSPPGQGFNYGYTF.

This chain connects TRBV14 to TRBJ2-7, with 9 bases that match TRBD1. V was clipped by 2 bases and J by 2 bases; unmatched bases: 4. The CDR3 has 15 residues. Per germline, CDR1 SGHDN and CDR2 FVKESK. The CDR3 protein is CASSQLGQGTYEQYF. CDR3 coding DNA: TGTGCCAGCAGCCAACTGGGACAGGGAACCTACGAGCAGTACTTC.

The CDR3: CASSYSWLAGDNEQFF. The CDR3 bases are TGTGCCAGCAGTTACTCGTGGCTAGCGGGGGACAATGAGCAGTTCTTC. The chain couples TRBV6-5 to TRBJ2-1; 10 bases are a match to TRBD2. The CDR3 spans 16 residues. Trimming took 0 bases from V and 5 from J; bases not matched to a gene: 4. The germline V gene has CDR1 MNHEY and CDR2 SVGAGI.

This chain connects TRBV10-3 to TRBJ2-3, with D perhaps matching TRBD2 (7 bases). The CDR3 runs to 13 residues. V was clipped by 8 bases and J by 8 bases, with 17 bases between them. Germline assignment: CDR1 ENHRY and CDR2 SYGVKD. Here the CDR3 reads CAIGLGDTGTQYF. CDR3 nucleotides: TGTGCCATCGGACTAGGGGACACTGGTACGCAGTATTTT.

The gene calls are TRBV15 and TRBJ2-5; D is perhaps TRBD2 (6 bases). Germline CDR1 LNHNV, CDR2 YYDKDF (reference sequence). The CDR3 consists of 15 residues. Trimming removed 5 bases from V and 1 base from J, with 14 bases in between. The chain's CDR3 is CATSVSGPPQETQYF. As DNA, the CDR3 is TGTGCCACCAGCGTAAGCGGGCCCCCCCAAGAGACCCAGTACTTC.